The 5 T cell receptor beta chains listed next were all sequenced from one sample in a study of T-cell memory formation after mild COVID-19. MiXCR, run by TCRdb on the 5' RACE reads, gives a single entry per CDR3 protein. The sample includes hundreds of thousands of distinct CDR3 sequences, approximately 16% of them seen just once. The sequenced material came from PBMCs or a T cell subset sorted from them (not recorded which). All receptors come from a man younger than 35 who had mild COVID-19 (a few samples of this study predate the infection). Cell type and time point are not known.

As DNA, the CDR3 is TGTGCCAGCAGCTTAGGTAACAGAGTATTCTATGGCTACACCTTC. Residues: CASSLGNRVFYGYTF. V and J are TRBV7-2 and TRBJ1-2; D remains unclear. CDR1 and CDR2 from the germline V gene are SGHTA and FQGNSA. This CDR3 has 15 residues. V lost 1 base to trimming and J lost 4 bases, with 13 bases between them.

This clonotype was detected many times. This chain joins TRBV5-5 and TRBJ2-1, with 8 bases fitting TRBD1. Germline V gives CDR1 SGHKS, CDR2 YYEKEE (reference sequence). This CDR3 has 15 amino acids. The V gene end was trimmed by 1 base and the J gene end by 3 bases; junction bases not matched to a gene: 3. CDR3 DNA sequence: TGTGCCAGCAGCTTGACAGGGGGAGGCTACAATGAGCAGTTCTTC. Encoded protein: CASSLTGGGYNEQFF.

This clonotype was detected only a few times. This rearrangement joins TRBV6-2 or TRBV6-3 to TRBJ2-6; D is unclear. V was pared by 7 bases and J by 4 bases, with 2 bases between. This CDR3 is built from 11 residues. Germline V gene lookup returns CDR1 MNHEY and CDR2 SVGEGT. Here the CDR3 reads CASTGANVLTF. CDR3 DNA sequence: TGTGCCAGCACCGGGGCCAACGTCCTGACTTTC.

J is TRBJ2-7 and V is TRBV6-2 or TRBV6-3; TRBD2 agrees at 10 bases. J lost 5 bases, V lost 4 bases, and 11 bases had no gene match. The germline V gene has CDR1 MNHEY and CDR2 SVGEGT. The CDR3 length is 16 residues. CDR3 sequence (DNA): TGTGCCAGCAGTTCGCCTGGGAGCGGGGGGGCCCACGAGCAGTACTTC. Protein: CASSSPGSGGAHEQYF.

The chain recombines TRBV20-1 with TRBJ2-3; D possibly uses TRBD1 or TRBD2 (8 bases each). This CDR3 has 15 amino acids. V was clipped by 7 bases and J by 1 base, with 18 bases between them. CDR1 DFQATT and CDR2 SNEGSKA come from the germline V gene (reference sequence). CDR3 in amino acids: CSGTGFSGGTDTQYF. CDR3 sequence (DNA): TGCAGTGGGACAGGGTTTAGCGGGGGCACAGATACGCAGTATTTT.